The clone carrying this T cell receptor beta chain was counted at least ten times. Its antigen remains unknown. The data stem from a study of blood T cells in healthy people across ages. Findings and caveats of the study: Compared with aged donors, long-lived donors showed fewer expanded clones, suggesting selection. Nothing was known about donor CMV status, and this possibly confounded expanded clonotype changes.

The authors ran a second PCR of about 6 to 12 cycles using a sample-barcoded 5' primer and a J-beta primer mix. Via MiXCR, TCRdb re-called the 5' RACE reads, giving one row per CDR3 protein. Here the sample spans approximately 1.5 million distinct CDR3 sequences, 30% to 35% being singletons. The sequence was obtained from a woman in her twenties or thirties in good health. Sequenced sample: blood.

The CDR3 region has the DNA TGTGCCATCGGTCAAGCGGGATCTAGCACAGATACGCAGTATTTT. Protein sequence: CAIGQAGSSTDTQYF. V and J are TRBV10-3 and TRBJ2-3, with 7 bases lining up with TRBD2. After removal of 8 bases from V and 0 bases from J, the junction contained 8 bases not matched to a gene. This CDR3 has 15 residues. The germline V gene encodes CDR1 ENHRY and CDR2 SYGVKD.